This T cell receptor (beta chain) emerged from a study of blood T cell repertoires in COVID-19. Study background: Samples came from the United States, Italy and Spain, spanning acute and convalescent COVID-19. PBMCs, B-cell-depleted T cells, or T cells were the source of the cDNA or gDNA that made up the material.

Methods used by the authors: Scientists estimated how many nucleated cells there were by amplifying reference gene primers. Assay: immunoSEQ multiplex PCR; the TCRdb copy retains only in-frame clones and omits some. V and J calls and clone size come straight from that table; D and trimming were deduced from the DNA. The sample lists a few hundred thousand clones, approximately 85% occurring once. What was sequenced was peripheral blood. This clonotype was obtained from a middle-aged man with acute or convalescent COVID-19.

The CDR3 DNA is TGTGCCAGCAGCGATAAGACAGGGGATAATGGCTACACCTTC. Encoded protein: CASSDKTGDNGYTF. The chain joins TRBV5-4 to TRBJ1-2, with 8 bases aligning to TRBD1. The CDR3 extends over 14 amino acids. Germline V lookup: CDR1 SGHNT, CDR2 YYREEE (reference sequence). V trimming: 4 bases; J trimming: 6 bases; junction bases outside the gene matches: 8. Drawing the rest from reference TRBV5-4 and TRBJ1-2, the complete variable domain is ETGVTQSPTHLIKTRGQQVTLRCSSQSGHNTVSWYQQALGQGPQFIFQYYREEENGRGNFPPRFSGLQFPNYSSELNVNALELDDSALYLCASSDKTGDNGYTFGSGTRLTVV.